A selection of T cell receptor beta chains follows, all from one sample in a study of T cells after yellow fever vaccination. TCRdb re-called the 5' RACE reads with MiXCR, one entry per CDR3 protein. The table shows about 260,000 distinct CDR3 sequences, with approximately 12% occurring only once. The source was CD4+ T cells sorted from PBMCs, collected 45 days after the yellow fever booster vaccination. The receptors originated from a man aged 25 to 40 who received the YFV17D yellow fever vaccine. Both conserved end residues are part of each CDR3. A D gene is named only where the DNA matches it firmly. Some rows have no size entry. The others give once, few or many, or a class for an expanded clone.

j_call d_call v_call clone_size cdr3_aa
TRBJ2-2 NA TRBV5-1 few CASSLGFQNTGELFF
TRBJ2-2 NA TRBV29-1 few CSGRRGGTGELFF
TRBJ1-5 NA TRBV10-3 few CAISESNTGLGGNQPQHF
TRBJ2-7 TRBD2 TRBV3-1 few CASSQTSGSAYEQYF
TRBJ2-2 TRBD1 TRBV6-2/TRBV6-3 few CASRRTGGRAGELFF
TRBJ2-2 NA TRBV15 NA CATSRDRTNTGELFF
TRBJ2-7 NA TRBV7-9 NA CASSPEGFYEQYF
TRBJ2-1 TRBD2 TRBV19 NA CASRRAGLIDNEQFF
TRBJ1-1 TRBD1 TRBV30 NA CAWSQGGYTEAFF
TRBJ2-2 NA TRBV4-2 few CASSPHSGAGELFF
TRBJ1-5 TRBD1 TRBV7-2 NA CASSPDRGQSQPQHF
TRBJ1-1 NA TRBV18 NA CASSPSMGGKHLAFF
TRBJ2-3 NA TRBV5-1 many CASSFTAGTTDTQYF
TRBJ2-7 TRBD2 TRBV6-2/TRBV6-3 NA CASSTGTSGPSVYEQYF
TRBJ2-7 NA TRBV20-1 NA CSATPRGGYEQYF
TRBJ2-1 NA TRBV27 NA CASQGLPPYNEQFF
TRBJ2-3 NA TRBV7-8 many CASSSEGRVFTDTQYF
TRBJ2-7 NA TRBV10-1 NA CASSGDSPYEQYF
TRBJ2-7 TRBD1 TRBV3-1 NA CASSHRQGISYEQYF
TRBJ2-2 NA TRBV10-3 NA CAISEPERNTGELFF
TRBJ2-6 NA TRBV14 few CASMGGLLSGANVLTF
TRBJ2-7 NA TRBV7-2 few CASSLQSYEQYF
TRBJ2-6 NA TRBV11-2 few CASSFSNSGANVLTF
TRBJ2-7 TRBD2 TRBV5-1 few CASSLEGTSGYEQYF
TRBJ2-7 NA TRBV7-2 few CASSLVGGYEQYF
TRBJ2-3 NA TRBV27 NA CASSLSRPNTDTQYF
TRBJ2-2 NA TRBV5-5 NA CASSLEGGRVGELFF
TRBJ2-3 TRBD2 TRBV6-2/TRBV6-3 NA CASSRRAGGGDTQYF
TRBJ2-5 TRBD1 TRBV7-2 few CASSLAHGTGKETQYF
TRBJ2-4 NA TRBV20-1 few CSVNRRAKNIQYF
TRBJ2-7 TRBD1 TRBV11-2 few CASSLVRGGEWLSYEQYF
TRBJ2-1 TRBD2 TRBV7-3 NA CASSPRGGLAGGEQFF
TRBJ2-3 NA TRBV30 few CAWSVKGTDTQYF
TRBJ2-5 TRBD2 TRBV12-3/TRBV12-4 few CASSLGGRFETQYF
TRBJ1-5 NA TRBV7-2 NA CASSLLEGQPQHF
TRBJ1-5 NA TRBV7-9 few CASSFIEGQPQHF
TRBJ1-6 NA TRBV5-5 few CASSPRQINSPLHF
TRBJ2-7 TRBD1 TRBV18 NA CASSPRAGQVTYEQYF
TRBJ2-3 NA TRBV20-1 NA CSALTAAEFAVSTDTQYF
TRBJ1-5 TRBD1 TRBV19 NA CASTADRGLSNQPQHF
TRBJ2-5 NA TRBV7-2 few CASSLGGRNKETQYF
TRBJ2-3 TRBD2 TRBV5-1 few CASSSGTSGRSPDTQYF
TRBJ2-7 NA TRBV5-6 NA CASRTGRGADEQYF